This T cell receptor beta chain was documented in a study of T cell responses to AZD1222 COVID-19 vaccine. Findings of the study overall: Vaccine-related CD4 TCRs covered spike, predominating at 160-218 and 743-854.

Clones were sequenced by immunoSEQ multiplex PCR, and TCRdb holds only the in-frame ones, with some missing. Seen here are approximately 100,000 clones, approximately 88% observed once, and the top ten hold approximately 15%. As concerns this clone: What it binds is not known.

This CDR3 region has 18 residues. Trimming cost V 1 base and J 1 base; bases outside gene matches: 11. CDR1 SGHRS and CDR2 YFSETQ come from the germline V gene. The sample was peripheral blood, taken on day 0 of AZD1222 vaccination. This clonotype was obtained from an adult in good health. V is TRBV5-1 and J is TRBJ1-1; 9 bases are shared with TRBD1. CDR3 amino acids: CASSLFRPGQGPNTEAFF. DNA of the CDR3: TGCGCCAGCAGCTTGTTCCGACCGGGACAGGGCCCGAACACTGAAGCTTTCTTT.